The sequence of this T cell receptor (beta chain) was determined in a study of T cell repertoires in cytomegalovirus infection. Overall study context: Based on public TCR beta signatures, there were indications of CMV infection and of a matching HLA type.

TCRdb re-analysed the reads in MiXCR, keeping a single row per CDR3 protein. Altogether around 300,000 distinct CDR3 sequences are present, around a quarter being singletons, with the ten largest covering more than 10%. The V and J ends lost 6 bases and 2 bases, in that order; junction bases with no gene match: 5. This CDR3 is 15 amino acids long. In this sample, this clonotype turned up a few times. Its antigen is as yet unknown. Study-level findings and limits: Carriers of CMV plus the relevant HLA were identified by cumulative public TCR beta family frequency. HLA-C-restricted, CMV-specific TCR beta clonotypes were dominant ex vivo.

The rearrangement joins TRBV12-3 or TRBV12-4 to TRBJ2-5, with 11 bases fitting TRBD2. Specimen: cultured PBMCs, collected from culture after CMV antigen stimulation. This TCR derives from a human donor in good health (CMV status not recorded). Some clones in this sample may be carry-over from other donors' samples. CDR3 sequence: CASRAGTSGQETQYF. The CDR3 bases are TGTGCCAGCAGAGCCGGGACTAGCGGTCAAGAGACCCAGTACTTC.